The 5 T cell receptor beta chains given below trace back to one sample, sequenced in a study of T-cell memory formation after mild COVID-19. One entry per CDR3 protein results from TCRdb running MiXCR on the 5' RACE reads. The sample lists 400,000 to 450,000 distinct CDR3 sequences, roughly 17% seen once, with roughly 21% in the top ten. The source material was PBMCs or a T cell subset sorted from them (not recorded which). These receptors were taken from a man between 18 and 29 years old who had mild COVID-19 (a few samples of this study predate the infection). Cell type and time point are not known.

This rearrangement joins TRBV5-5 to TRBJ2-7; D is ambiguous. The CDR3 length is 14 residues. Germline-derived CDR1 and CDR2 are SGHKS and YYEKEE (reference sequence). The V end lost 1 base, the J end lost 0 bases, and 8 bases lay between the germline ends. In DNA form, the CDR3 reads TGTGCCAGCAGCTTGACATCCGGCTCCTACGAGCAGTACGTC. It yields the protein CASSLTSGSYEQYV.

The chain combines TRBV6-2 or TRBV6-3 with TRBJ2-1, with 16 bases that match TRBD2. Germline V gene lookup returns CDR1 MNHEY and CDR2 SVGEGT. CDR3 length: 20 amino acids. V dropped 4 bases and J dropped 4; count of bases not matched to a gene: 13. CDR3 region: CASSLGTSGGAALRYNEQFF. The CDR3 nucleotides are TGTGCCAGCAGTTTAGGGACTAGCGGGGGGGCAGCCCTTCGATACAATGAGCAGTTCTTC.

The rearrangement uses TRBV29-1 and TRBJ2-6; D not certain. Germline V gene sequence: CDR1 SQVTM, CDR2 ANQGSEA. The CDR3 has 13 residues. V shed 5 bases and J shed 0 bases, with 5 bases lying between them. The CDR3: CSVSLSGANVLTF. The CDR3 DNA sequence: TGCAGCGTTAGTCTCTCTGGGGCCAACGTCCTGACTTTC.

V gene TRBV27 combines with J gene TRBJ2-7; 7 bases map to TRBD1. Germline loops: CDR1 MNHEY, CDR2 SMNVEV (reference sequence). This CDR3 is built from 13 residues. After removal of 7 bases from V and 1 base from J, the junction contained 4 bases not matched to a gene. The CDR3 reads CASTQDRSYEQYV. As DNA, the CDR3 is TGTGCCAGCACGCAGGACAGGTCCTACGAGCAGTACGTC.

This chain links TRBV7-2 with TRBJ2-3; D uncertain. Germline V gene sequence: CDR1 SGHTA, CDR2 FQGNSA. This CDR3 contains 13 residues. V lost 5 bases and J lost 9, with 15 bases in between. The CDR3 DNA is TGTGCCAGCAGCCTCAACCAAGATGACACGCAGTATTTT. This codes for CASSLNQDDTQYF.